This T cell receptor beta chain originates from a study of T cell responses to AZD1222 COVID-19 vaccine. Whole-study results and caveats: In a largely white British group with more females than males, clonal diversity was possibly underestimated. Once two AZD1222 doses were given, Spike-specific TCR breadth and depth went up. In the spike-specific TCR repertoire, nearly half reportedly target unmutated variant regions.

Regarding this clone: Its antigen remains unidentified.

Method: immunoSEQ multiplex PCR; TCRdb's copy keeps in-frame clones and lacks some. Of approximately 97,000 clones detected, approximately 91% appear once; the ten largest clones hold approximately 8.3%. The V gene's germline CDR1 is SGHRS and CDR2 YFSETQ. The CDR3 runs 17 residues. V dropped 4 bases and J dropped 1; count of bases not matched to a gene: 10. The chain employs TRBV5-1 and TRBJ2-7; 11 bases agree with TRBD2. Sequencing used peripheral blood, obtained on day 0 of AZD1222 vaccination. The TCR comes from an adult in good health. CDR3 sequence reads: CASSLATSGGPSYEQYF. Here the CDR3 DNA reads TGCGCCAGCAGCCTCGCCACTAGCGGGGGACCTTCCTACGAGCAGTACTTC.